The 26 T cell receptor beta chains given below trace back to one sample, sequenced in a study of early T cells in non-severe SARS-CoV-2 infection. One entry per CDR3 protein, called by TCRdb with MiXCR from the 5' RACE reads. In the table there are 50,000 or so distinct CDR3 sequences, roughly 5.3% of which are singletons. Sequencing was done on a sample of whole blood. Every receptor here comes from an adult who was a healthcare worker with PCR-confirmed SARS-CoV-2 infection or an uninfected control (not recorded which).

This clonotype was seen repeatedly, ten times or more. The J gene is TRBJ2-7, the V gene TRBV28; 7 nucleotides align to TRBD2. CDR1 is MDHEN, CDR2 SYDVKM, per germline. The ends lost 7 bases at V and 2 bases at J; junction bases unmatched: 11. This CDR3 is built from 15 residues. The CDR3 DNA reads TGTGCCAGCACCCTCGTAGGGGCGGGAGCCTACGAGCAGTACTTC. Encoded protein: CASTLVGAGAYEQYF.

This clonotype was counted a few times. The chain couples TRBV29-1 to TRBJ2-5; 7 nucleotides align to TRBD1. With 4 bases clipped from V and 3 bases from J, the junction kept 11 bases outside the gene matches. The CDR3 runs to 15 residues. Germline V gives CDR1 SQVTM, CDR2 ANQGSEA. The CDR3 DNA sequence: TGCAGCGTTGTTCCTCCGCCAGGGGGTAAAGAGACCCAGTACTTC. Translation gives CSVVPPPGGKETQYF.

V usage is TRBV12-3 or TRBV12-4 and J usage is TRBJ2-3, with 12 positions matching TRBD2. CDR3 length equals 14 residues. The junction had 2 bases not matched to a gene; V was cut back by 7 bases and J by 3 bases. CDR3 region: CASNLAGGTDTQYF. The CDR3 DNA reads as TGTGCCAGCAACCTAGCGGGAGGGACAGATACGCAGTATTTT.

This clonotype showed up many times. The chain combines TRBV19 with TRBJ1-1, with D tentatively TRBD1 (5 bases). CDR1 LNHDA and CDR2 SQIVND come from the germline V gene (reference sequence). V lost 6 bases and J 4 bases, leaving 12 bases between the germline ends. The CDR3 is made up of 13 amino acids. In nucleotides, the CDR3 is TGTGCCAGTAGGCCGCAGGGAGGCACTGAAGCTTTCTTT. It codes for CASRPQGGTEAFF.

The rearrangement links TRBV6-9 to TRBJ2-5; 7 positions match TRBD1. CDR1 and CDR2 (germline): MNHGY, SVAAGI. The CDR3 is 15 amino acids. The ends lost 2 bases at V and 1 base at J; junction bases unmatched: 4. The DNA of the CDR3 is TGTGCCAGCAGTTATCCCCGGACAGGCCAAGAGACCCAGTACTTC. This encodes CASSYPRTGQETQYF.

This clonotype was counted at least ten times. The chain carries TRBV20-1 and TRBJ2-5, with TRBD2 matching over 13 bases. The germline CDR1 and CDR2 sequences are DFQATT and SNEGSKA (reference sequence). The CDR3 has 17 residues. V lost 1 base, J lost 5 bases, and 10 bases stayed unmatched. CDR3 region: CSARVLTSGGLVETQYF. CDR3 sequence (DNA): TGCAGTGCTAGAGTCTTGACTAGCGGGGGGCTCGTGGAGACCCAGTACTTC.

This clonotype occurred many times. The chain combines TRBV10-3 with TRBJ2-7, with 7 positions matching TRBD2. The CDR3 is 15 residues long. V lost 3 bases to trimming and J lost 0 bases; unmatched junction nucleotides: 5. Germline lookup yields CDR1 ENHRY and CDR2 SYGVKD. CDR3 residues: CAISDPSGTSYEQYF. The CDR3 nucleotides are TGTGCCATCAGTGACCCCAGCGGGACCTCCTACGAGCAGTACTTC.

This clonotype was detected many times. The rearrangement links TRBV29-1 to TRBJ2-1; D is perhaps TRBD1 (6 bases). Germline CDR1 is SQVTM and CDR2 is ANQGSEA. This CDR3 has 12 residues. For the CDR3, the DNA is TGCATCAGGAGCAGGGGATACAATGAGCAGTTCTTC. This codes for CIRSRGYNEQFF.

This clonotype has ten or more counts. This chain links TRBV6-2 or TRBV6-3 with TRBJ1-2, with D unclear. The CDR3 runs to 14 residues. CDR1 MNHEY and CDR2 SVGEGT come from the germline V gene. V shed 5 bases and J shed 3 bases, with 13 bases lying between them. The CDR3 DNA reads TGTGCCAGCAGTGGGTTAAATCGAGACTATGGCTACACCTTC. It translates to CASSGLNRDYGYTF.

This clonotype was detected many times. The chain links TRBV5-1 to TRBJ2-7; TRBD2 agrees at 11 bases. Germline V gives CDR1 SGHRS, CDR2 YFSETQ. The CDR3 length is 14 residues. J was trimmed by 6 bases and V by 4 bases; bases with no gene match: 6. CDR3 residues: CASSAGTSGAEQYF. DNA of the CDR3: TGCGCCAGCAGCGCCGGGACTAGCGGCGCCGAGCAGTACTTC.

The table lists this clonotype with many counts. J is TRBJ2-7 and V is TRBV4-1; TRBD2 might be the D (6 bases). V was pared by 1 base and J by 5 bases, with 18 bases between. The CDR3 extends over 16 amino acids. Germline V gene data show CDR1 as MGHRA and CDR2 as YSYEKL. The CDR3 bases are TGCGCCAGCAGCCAAGGTCACCGGAGGGGCCTGGACGAGCAGTACTTC. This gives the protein CASSQGHRRGLDEQYF.

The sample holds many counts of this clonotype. As DNA, the CDR3 is TGTGCCAGCAGCTTGAGGGCCTACACTGAAGCTTTCTTT. The encoded protein is CASSLRAYTEAFF. The chain is built from TRBV7-6 and TRBJ1-1; D not certain. In germline, CDR1 is SGHVS, CDR2 FNYEAQ. CDR3 length: 13 residues. Trimming cost V 3 bases and J 3 bases, with 8 bases left between them.

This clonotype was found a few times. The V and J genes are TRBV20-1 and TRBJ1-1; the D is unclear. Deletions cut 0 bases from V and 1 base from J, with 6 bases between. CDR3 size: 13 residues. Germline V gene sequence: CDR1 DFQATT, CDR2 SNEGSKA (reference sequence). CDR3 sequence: CSARDRQNTEAFF. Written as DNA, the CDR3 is TGCAGTGCTAGAGATCGTCAGAACACTGAAGCTTTCTTT.

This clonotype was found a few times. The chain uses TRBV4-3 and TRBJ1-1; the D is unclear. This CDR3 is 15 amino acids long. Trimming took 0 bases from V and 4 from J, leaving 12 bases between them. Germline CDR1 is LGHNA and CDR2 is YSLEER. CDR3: CASSQEVGGVTEAFF. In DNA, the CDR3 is TGCGCCAGCAGCCAAGAGGTCGGAGGAGTCACTGAAGCTTTCTTT.

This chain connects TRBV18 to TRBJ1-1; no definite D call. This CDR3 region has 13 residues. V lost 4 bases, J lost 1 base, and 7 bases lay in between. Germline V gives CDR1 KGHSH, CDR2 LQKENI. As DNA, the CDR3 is TGTGCCAGCTCACGGCAGAGGAACACTGAAGCTTTCTTT. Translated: CASSRQRNTEAFF.

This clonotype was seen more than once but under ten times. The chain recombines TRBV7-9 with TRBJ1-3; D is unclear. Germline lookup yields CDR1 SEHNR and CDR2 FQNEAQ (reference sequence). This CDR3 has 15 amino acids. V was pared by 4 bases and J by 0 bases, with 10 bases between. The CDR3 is CASSSHSLSGNTIYF. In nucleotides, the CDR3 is TGTGCCAGCAGCTCGCACAGTCTCTCTGGAAACACCATATATTTT.

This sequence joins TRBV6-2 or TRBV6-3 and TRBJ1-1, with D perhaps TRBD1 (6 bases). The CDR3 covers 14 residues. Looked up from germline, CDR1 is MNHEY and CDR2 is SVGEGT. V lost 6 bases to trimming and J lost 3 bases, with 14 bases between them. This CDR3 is CASRELTGHTEAFF. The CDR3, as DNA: TGTGCCAGCAGGGAACTGACAGGTCACACTGAAGCTTTCTTT.

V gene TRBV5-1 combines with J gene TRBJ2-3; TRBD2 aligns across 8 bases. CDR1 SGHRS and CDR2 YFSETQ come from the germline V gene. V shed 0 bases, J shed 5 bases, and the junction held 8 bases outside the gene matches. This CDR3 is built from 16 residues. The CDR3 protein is CASSLASGGRIDTQYF. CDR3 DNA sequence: TGCGCCAGCAGCTTGGCCTCGGGGGGGCGGATAGATACGCAGTATTTT.

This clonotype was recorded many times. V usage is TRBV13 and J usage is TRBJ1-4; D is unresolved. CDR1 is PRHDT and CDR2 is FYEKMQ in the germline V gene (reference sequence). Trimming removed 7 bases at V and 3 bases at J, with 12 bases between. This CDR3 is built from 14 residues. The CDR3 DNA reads TGTGCCAGCACCCCTCTGGCGCCTAATGAAAAACTGTTTTTT. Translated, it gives CASTPLAPNEKLFF.

CDR3 DNA sequence: TGTGCCAGCAGTGGAAGGCTAGCGGGAAGAAATGAGCAGTTCTTC. Its protein is CASSGRLAGRNEQFF. V usage is TRBV6-1 and J usage is TRBJ2-1; 9 nucleotides line up with TRBD2. The CDR3 extends over 15 amino acids. From germline, CDR1 is MNHNS and CDR2 SASEGT. The J segment lost 7 bases and the V segment lost 4 bases, leaving 8 bases of the junction unmatched.

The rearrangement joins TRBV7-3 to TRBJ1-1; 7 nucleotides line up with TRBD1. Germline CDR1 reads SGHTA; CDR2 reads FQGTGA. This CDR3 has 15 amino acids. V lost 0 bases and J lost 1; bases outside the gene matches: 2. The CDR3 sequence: CASSLTRTGNTEAFF. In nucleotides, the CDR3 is TGTGCCAGCAGCTTAACGCGGACAGGGAACACTGAAGCTTTCTTT.

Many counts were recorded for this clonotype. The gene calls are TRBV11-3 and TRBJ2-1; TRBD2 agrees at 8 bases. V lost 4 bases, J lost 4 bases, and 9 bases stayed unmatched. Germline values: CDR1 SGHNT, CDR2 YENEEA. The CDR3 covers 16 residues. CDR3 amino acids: CASSYATSGYYNEQFF. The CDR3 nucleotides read TGTGCCAGCAGCTATGCAACTAGCGGTTATTACAATGAGCAGTTCTTC.

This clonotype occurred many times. CDR3 sequence (DNA): TGTGCCAGTACTACCAGCCCCCGACAGGGAGCCACAGATACGCAGTATTTT. Translation: CASTTSPRQGATDTQYF. This sequence joins TRBV12-3 or TRBV12-4 and TRBJ2-3; TRBD1 aligns across 7 bases. The CDR3 is 17 amino acids. With 9 bases clipped from V and 2 bases from J, the junction kept 17 bases outside the gene matches.

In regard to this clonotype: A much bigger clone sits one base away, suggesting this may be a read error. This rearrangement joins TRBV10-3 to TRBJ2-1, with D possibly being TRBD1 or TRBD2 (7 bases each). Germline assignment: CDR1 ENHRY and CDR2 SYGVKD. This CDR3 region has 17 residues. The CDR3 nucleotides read TGTGCCATCAGCGCGGGGGCGACAGGGACGGGTAACAATGATCAGTTCTTC. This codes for CAISAGATGTGNNDQFF.

CDR3 region: CASSYLGTDSEKLFF. DNA for the CDR3: TGTGCCAGCAGTTACTTGGGGACAGATAGCGAAAAACTGTTTTTT. This chain connects TRBV2 to TRBJ1-4; 7 nucleotides line up with TRBD1. Trimming removed 5 bases from V and 8 bases from J; junction bases left unmatched: 11. This CDR3 is built from 15 residues. Germline V lookup: CDR1 SNHLY, CDR2 FYNNEI.

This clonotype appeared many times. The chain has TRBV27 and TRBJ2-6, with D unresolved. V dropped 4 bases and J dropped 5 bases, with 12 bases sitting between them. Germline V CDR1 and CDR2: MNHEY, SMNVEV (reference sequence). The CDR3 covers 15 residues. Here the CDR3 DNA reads TGTGCCAGCAGTTATCGCCTCGACAGGGCCAACGTCCTGACTTTC. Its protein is CASSYRLDRANVLTF.